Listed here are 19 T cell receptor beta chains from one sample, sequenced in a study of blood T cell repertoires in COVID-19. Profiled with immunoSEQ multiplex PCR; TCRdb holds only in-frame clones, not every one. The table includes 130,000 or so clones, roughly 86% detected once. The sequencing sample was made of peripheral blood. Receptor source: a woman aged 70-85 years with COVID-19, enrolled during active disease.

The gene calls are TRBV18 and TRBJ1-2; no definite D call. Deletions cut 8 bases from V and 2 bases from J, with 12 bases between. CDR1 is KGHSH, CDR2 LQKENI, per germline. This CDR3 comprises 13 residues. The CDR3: CASTSALNYGYTF. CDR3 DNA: TGTGCCAGCACCAGCGCTCTAAACTATGGCTACACCTTC.

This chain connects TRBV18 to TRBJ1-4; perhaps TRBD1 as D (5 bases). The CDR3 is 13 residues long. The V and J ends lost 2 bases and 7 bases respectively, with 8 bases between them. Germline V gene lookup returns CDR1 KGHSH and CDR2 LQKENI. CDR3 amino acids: CASSPGAGEKLFF. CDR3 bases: TGTGCCAGCTCACCAGGGGCCGGTGAAAAACTGTTTTTT.

CDR3 protein: CASSLAQGGPYEQYF. CDR3 DNA sequence: TGTGCCAGCAGTTTAGCACAGGGCGGCCCCTACGAGCAGTACTTC. The rearrangement links TRBV28 to TRBJ2-7; maybe TRBD1 (6 bases). CDR1 is MDHEN, CDR2 SYDVKM, per germline. The CDR3 loop spans 15 amino acids. V lost 2 bases and J 2 bases, leaving 13 bases between the germline ends.

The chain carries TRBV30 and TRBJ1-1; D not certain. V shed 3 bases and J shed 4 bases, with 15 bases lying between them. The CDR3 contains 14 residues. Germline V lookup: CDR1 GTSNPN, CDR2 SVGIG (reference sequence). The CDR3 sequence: CAWRMRQVSTEAFF. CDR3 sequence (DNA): TGTGCCTGGAGGATGCGTCAGGTTTCCACTGAAGCTTTCTTT.

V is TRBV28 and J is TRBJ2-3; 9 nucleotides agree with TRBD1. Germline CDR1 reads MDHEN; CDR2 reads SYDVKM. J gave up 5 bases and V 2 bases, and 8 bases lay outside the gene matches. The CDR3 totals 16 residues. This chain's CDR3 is CASSLDRTGARDTQYF. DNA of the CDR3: TGTGCCAGCAGTTTAGATAGGACAGGGGCGAGAGATACGCAGTATTTT.

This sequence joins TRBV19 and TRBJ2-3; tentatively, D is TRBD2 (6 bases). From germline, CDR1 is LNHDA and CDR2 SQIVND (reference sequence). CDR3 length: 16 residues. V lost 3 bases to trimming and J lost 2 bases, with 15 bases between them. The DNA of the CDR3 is TGTGCCAGTAGTATTGGGCGGGGCCCTGTCACAGATACGCAGTATTTT. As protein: CASSIGRGPVTDTQYF.

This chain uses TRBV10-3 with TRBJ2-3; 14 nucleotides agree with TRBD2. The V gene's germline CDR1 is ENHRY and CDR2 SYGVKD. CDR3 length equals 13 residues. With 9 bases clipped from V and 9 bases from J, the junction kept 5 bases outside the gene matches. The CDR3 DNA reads TGTGCCATGCAGGGACTAGCGGGGGAGACGCAGTATTTT. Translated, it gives CAMQGLAGETQYF.

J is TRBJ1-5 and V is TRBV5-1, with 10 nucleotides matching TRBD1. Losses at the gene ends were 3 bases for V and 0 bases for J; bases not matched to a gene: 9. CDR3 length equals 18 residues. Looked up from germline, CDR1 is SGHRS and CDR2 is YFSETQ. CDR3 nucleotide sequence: TGCGCCAGCAGCTCCGGGACAGGGGACGTATATAGCAATCAGCCCCAGCATTTT. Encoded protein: CASSSGTGDVYSNQPQHF. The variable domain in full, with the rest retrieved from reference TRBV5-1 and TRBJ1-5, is KAGVTQTPRYLIKTRGQQVTLSCSPISGHRSVSWYQQTPGQGLQFLFEYFSETQRNKGNFPGRFSGRQFSNSRSEMNVSTLELGDSALYLCASSSGTGDVYSNQPQHFGDGTRLSIL.

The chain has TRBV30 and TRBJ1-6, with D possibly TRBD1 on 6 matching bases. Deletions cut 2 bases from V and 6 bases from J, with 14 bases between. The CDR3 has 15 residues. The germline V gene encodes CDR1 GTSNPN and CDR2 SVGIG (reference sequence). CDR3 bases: TGTGCCTGGAGTTCGGTGGGCAGGGGTAATTCACCCCTCCACTTT. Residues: CAWSSVGRGNSPLHF.

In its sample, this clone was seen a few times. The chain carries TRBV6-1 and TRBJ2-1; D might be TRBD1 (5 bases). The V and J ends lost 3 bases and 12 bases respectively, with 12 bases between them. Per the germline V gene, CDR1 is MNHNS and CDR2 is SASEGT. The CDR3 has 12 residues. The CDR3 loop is CASSDRQRGQFF. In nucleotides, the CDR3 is TGTGCCAGCAGTGATAGACAGCGTGGGCAGTTCTTC.

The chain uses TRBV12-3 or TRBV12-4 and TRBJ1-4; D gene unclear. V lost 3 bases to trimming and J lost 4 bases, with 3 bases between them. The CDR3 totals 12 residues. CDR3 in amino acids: CASSFFNEKLFF. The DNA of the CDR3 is TGTGCCAGCAGTTTCTTTAATGAAAAACTGTTTTTT.

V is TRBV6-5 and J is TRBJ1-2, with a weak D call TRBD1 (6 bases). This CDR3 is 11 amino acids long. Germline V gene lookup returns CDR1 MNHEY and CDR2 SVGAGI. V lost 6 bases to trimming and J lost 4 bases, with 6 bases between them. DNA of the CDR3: TGTGCCAGCAGGGACAGCTATGGCTACACCTTC. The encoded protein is CASRDSYGYTF.

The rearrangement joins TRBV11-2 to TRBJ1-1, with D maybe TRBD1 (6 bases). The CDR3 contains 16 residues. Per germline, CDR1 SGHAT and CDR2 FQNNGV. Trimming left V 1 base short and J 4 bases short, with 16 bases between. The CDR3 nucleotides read TGTGCCAGCAGCTTAGGACCGACAGGCTTGCCCACTGAAGCTTTCTTT. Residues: CASSLGPTGLPTEAFF.

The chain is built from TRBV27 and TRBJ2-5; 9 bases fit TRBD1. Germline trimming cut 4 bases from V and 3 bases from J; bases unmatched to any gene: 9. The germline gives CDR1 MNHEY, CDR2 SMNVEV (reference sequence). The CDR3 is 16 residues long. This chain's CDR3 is CASSSPGTGFKETQYF. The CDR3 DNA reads TGTGCCAGCAGTTCCCCCGGGACAGGGTTTAAAGAGACCCAGTACTTC.

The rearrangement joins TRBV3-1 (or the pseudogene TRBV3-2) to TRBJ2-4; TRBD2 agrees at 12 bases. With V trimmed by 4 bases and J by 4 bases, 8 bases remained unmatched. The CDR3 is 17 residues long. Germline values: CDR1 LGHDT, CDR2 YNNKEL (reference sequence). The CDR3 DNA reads TGTGCCAGCAGCCGCCGACTAGCGGGAGCGTTAAAAAACATTCAGTACTTC. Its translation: CASSRRLAGALKNIQYF.

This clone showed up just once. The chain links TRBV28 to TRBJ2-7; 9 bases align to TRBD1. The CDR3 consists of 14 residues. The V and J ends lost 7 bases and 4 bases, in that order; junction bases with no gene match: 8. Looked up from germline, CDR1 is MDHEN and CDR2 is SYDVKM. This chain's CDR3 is CASTPTGGNYEQYF. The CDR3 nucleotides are TGTGCCAGCACGCCCACAGGGGGCAATTACGAGCAGTACTTC.

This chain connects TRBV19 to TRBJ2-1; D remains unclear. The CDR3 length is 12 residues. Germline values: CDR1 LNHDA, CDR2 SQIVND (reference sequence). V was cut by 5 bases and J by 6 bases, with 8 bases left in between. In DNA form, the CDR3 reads TGTGCCAGTAGTCAGTGGGCCAATGAGCAGTTCTTC. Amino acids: CASSQWANEQFF.

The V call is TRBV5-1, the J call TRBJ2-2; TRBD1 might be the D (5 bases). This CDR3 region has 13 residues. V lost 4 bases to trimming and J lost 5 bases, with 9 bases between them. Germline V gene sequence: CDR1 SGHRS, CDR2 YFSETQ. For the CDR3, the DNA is TGCGCCAGCAGCAACACAGGTACCGGGGAGCTGTTTTTT. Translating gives CASSNTGTGELFF.

The CDR3 nucleotides read TGCGCCAGCAGCCAAGATAGCAGGGGGCTAAATCAGCCCCAGCATTTT. Protein product: CASSQDSRGLNQPQHF. The V and J genes are TRBV4-1 and TRBJ1-5, with TRBD1 matching over 8 bases. The CDR3 contains 16 residues. The V gene's germline CDR1 is MGHRA and CDR2 YSYEKL. V lost 0 bases and J lost 4; bases outside the gene matches: 5.